This T cell receptor beta chain was profiled in a study of T cell clones after liver transplantation (dated by TCRdb to 2018 to 2020). Regarding the study in general: The samples were obtained from ITN030ST, a randomized trial that attempted immunosuppression withdrawal within 2 years after liver transplantation. Third party-reactive TCRbeta sequences from pre-transplant MLRs were also identified as an antigen-independent comparator for donor-reactive sequences. Donor-reactive T cell clones were identified by TCRbeta sequencing following a pre-transplant mixed lymphocyte reaction and were subsequently tracked in post-transplant blood. Tolerance was defined as complete withdrawal of immunosuppression for at least one year without a rise in liver enzymes beyond twice the upper limit of normal. Three of the eight recipients were HCV-positive; the others were transplanted for non-autoimmune, non-viral indications. The studied cohort comprised 8 liver transplant recipients, 3 classified as tolerant and 5 as non-tolerant. Until randomization at 12-24 months post-transplant, subjects were given standard immunosuppression, with no induction therapy. Blood samples were taken pre-transplant, pre-randomization before withdrawal, and post-randomization after full withdrawal or failed withdrawal. What the research found in general, with its limitations: The decline in donor-reactive sequences exceeded the decline in third party-reactive sequences, suggesting partial antigen-specific deletion that was unrelated to withdrawal success. Without allograft tissue specimens, donor-reactive T cells may have migrated into the graft rather than being deleted. A significant post-transplant decrease in circulating donor-reactive CD4 TCRbeta sequences was observed in most of the 8 subjects, irrespective of tolerance or HCV status. Because of small, heterogeneous patient numbers and non-standardized post-transplant time points, the conclusions were only preliminary. Low numbers of available donor cells limited the measurable donor-reactive repertoire in a couple of subjects. When repertoire turnover was taken into account, detection of donor-reactive sequences was significantly reduced in 7 of 8 subjects for CD4 and in 8 of 8 subjects for CD8.

Using immunoSEQ, frozen genomic DNA was subjected to high-throughput TCRbeta CDR3 sequencing, a process that included PCR amplification, mapping, bias correction and internal controls. The authors' pipeline ran thus. Productive rearrangements were retained, and unique TCRbeta sequences were defined by the CDR3 nucleotide sequence together with the V and J gene. A sequence counted as donor-reactive only if the sequence showed at least 5-fold expansion in CFSE-low cells compared with unstimulated pre-transplant cells and had a frequency of at least 0.01%. Minimum frequency thresholds were set for each subject on the basis of the unstimulated sample with the lowest template count, so that a detection power of at least 90% was ensured. Jensen-Shannon divergence between the top 1000 TCRbeta sequences post- versus pre-transplant served as the measure of repertoire turnover. Two-sided Fisher's exact tests were used to test for changes in the detection of donor-reactive sequences. TCRdb obtained this table from immuneACCESS and retained in-frame rearrangements with V and J assigned. These tables miss some clones; where compared with another copy, unresolved V genes account for less than half of the shortfall, and the remainder is unexplained. The V and J calls and clone size are taken from that table; D and trimming were inferred from the DNA. This sample has more than 95,000 clones in its table, and about 86% of those were observed once. The top ten constitute 2.5% to 3% of the sample.

Thawed unstimulated PBMCs were stained for CD3, CD4 and CD8 and FACS-sorted into CD3+CD4+ and CD3+CD8+ populations. All 8 studied subjects were randomized to withdrawal of immunosuppression. The Qiagen DNeasy Blood and Tissue Kit was used for isolation of genomic DNA. Comments on this clone: The antigen this receptor binds is unknown. Qualities for individual bases were not recorded, and no much larger clone is one base off.

The specimen was CD4+ T cells from blood, collected approximately 50 months after liver transplant. The TCR was taken from a human patient who received a liver transplant. The graft donor may be the source of some T cells after a transplant.

The DNA reads TGTGCCAGCAGTGAAGGCGTGTCAGCTGTTACCGAAAAACTGTTTTTT. Its amino acids are CASSEGVSAVTEKLFF. The chain is assembled from TRBV25-1 and TRBJ1-4; confidence is insufficient to name the D gene. Trimming removed 2 bases from V and 8 bases from J, leaving 18 bases between the germline ends. Including cysteine and phenylalanine, the CDR3 has 16 amino acids. Just the 48-base CDR3 DNA is kept, in frame starting at base 1. CDR1 and CDR2 were assigned from the germline V gene as MGHDK and SYGVNS.